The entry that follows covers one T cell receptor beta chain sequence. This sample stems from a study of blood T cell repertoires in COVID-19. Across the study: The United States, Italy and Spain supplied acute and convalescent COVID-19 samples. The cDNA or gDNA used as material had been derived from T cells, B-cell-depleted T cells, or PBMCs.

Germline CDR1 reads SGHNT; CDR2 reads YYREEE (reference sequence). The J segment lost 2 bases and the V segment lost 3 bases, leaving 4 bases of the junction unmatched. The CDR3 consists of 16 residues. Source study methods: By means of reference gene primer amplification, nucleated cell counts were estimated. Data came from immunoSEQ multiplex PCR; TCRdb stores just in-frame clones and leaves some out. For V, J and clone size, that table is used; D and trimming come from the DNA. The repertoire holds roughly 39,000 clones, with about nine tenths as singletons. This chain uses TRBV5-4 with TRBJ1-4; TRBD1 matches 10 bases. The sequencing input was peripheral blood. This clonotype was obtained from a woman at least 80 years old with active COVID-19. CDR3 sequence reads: CASSSDRGRTNEKLFF. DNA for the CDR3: TGTGCCAGCAGCTCTGACAGGGGGCGGACTAATGAAAAACTGTTTTTT.